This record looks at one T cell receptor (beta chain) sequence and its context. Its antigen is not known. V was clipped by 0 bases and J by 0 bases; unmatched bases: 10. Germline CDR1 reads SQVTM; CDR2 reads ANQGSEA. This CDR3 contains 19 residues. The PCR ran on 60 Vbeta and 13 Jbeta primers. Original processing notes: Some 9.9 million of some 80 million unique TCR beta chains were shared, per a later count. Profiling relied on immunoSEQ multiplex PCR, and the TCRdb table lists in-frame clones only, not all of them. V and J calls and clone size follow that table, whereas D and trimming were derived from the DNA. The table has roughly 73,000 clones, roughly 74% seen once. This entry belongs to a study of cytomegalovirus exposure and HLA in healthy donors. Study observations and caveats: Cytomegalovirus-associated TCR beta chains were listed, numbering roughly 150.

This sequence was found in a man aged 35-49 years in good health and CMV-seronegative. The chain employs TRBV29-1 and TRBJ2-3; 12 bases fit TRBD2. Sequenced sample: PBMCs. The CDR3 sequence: CSVEDPLLAGGYSTDTQYF. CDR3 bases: TGCAGCGTTGAAGATCCGTTACTAGCGGGGGGATATAGCACAGATACGCAGTATTTT.